This is a list of T cell receptor beta chains from one sample in a study of T-cell reconstitution after alpha-beta-depleted transplantation in children. MiXCR, applied by TCRdb to the PCR reads, yields one record per CDR3 protein. The repertoire holds about 980,000 distinct CDR3 sequences, about 29% seen once, with about 28% in the top ten. The sample consisted of PBMCs, mostly from graft donor cells, taken 360 days after TCRalphabeta/CD19-depleted stem cell transplant. These receptors came from a boy in the first two years of life who had a stem cell transplant for SCID, so the T cells may come from the graft donor. Each CDR3 is given with its conserved first and last residue. A D gene is named only where the DNA matches it firmly. The size field is filled for only some rows; it gives once, few, many or a size class.

-	-	TRBJ1-2	TRBV4-2	CASSQSPAEGYGYTF	TGTGCCAGCAGCCAGTCCCCCGCGGAGGGTTATGGCTACACCTTC
-	-	TRBJ1-2	TRBV7-9	CASSLAAVDQGRHGYTF	TGTGCCAGCAGCTTAGCGGCTGTAGACCAAGGGAGGCATGGCTACACCTTC
-	-	TRBJ2-3	TRBV5-1	CASILADTQYF	TGCGCCAGCATCCTTGCGGATACGCAGTATTTT
-	-	TRBJ1-5	TRBV12-3/TRBV12-4	CASGTLGGQPQHF	TGTGCCAGCGGAACGCTAGGTGGTCAGCCCCAGCATTTT
few	-	TRBJ1-1	TRBV15	CATSRVKQGIDNTEAFF	TGTGCCACCAGCAGAGTAAAGCAGGGGATTGATAACACTGAAGCTTTCTTT
few	-	TRBJ2-2	TRBV10-3	CAIFYPNTGELFF	TGTGCCATCTTCTACCCAAACACCGGGGAGCTGTTTTTT
few	TRBD1	TRBJ2-7	TRBV12-3/TRBV12-4	CASSSRTGRYEQYF	TGTGCCAGCAGTTCCCGGACAGGGAGATACGAGCAGTACTTC
-	-	TRBJ1-6	TRBV5-1	CASSLEAGYNSPLHF	TGCGCCAGCAGCTTGGAGGCAGGGTATAATTCACCCCTCCACTTT
-	TRBD2	TRBJ2-1	TRBV6-1	CASRMSGGPANEQFF	TGTGCCAGCAGGATGAGCGGGGGGCCGGCGAATGAGCAGTTCTTC
-	TRBD1	TRBJ1-3	TRBV2	CASRGQAEGNTIYF	TGTGCCAGCAGGGGACAGGCAGAAGGAAACACCATATATTTT
-	-	TRBJ2-5	TRBV5-1	CASRPETYQETQYF	TGCGCCAGCAGACCTGAGACGTATCAAGAGACCCAGTACTTC
-	TRBD1	TRBJ2-3	TRBV29-1	CSVYRGSSTDTQYF	TGCAGCGTTTACAGGGGATCTAGCACAGATACGCAGTATTTT
-	-	TRBJ2-1	TRBV7-6	CASSLVSVGGWYNEQFF	TGTGCCAGCAGCTTAGTGTCTGTTGGGGGCTGGTACAATGAGCAGTTCTTC
few	-	TRBJ2-5	TRBV5-1	CASSQGPGGETQYF	TGCGCCAGCAGCCAAGGACCGGGGGGCGAGACCCAGTACTTC
many	-	TRBJ2-7	TRBV5-1	CASSLQGGPYEQYF	TGCGCCAGCAGCTTACAGGGCGGGCCCTACGAGCAGTACTTC
few	-	TRBJ2-7	TRBV20-1	CRVGVNSYEQYF	TGCAGGGTTGGGGTAAATTCCTACGAGCAGTACTTC